These 2 T cell receptor beta chains share one sample of origin, sequenced in a study of shared clonotypes between healthy human individuals. TCRdb's table, derived via immunoSEQ multiplex PCR, lists solely in-frame clones and lacks some. The table includes about 2.4 million clones, approximately 93% detected once. Sequencing used naive CD4+ T cells from PBMCs. The subset denotes: CD45RA+ positively selected. The origin of the receptors is a man between 18 and 35 years old in good health. Some clones in this sample may be carry-over from other donors' samples.

Details on this clone: The sample contains more than one DNA sequence encoding this CDR3. The chain links TRBV5-1 to TRBJ1-1, with D possibly being TRBD1 (6 bases). Germline CDR1 and CDR2: SGHRS and YFSETQ. This CDR3 spans 14 amino acids. V dropped 2 bases and J dropped 2 bases, with 10 bases sitting between them. The CDR3 protein is CASSFDRPNTEAFF. The DNA for the CDR3 is TGCGCCAGCAGCTTCGACAGGCCTAACACTGAAGCTTTCTTT.

This clone is a singleton in its sample. V is TRBV5-1 and J is TRBJ1-2; possibly TRBD1 for D (5 bases). In germline, CDR1 is SGHRS, CDR2 YFSETQ. CDR3 length: 13 residues. The V end was cut by 1 base, the J end by 7 bases, with 11 bases between. The CDR3 loop reads CASSLRGDRGYTF. CDR3 nucleotide sequence: TGCGCCAGCAGCTTGAGGGGTGATCGTGGCTACACCTTC.